Shown below are 6 T cell receptor beta chains from a single sample sequenced in a study of breast tumors, draining lymph nodes, adjacent tissues. TCRdb passed the multiplex PCR reads through MiXCR, listing each CDR3 protein once. The sample consists of about 140,000 distinct CDR3 sequences, approximately 32% of them appearing once. Breast cancer patients provided tissue from their axillary draining lymph nodes. What was sequenced was axillary lymph node tissue. The receptors here all came from a female donor with breast cancer. Some clones in this sample may be carry-over from other donors' samples.

The sample holds a few counts of this clonotype. It may be a read error: a sequence one base away is much more abundant. The chain combines TRBV6-2 or TRBV6-3 with TRBJ2-7, with a possible D match to TRBD2 (5 bases). Germline V gene data show CDR1 as MNHEY and CDR2 as SVGEGT. Deletions cut 4 bases from V and 5 bases from J, with 15 bases between. The CDR3 runs 14 residues. CDR3 residues: CASSSSERRNEQYV. The CDR3 DNA is TGTGCCAGCAGTTCCTCGGAGAGGAGGAACGAGCAGTACGTC.

This clonotype has just a few counts. J is TRBJ2-1 and V is TRBV6-5, with D perhaps TRBD1 (5 bases). Germline CDR1 is MNHEY and CDR2 is SVGAGI. This CDR3 has 14 residues. V lost 6 bases, J lost 3 bases, and 12 bases lay in between. The CDR3 sequence: CASSRVGNYNEQFF. The CDR3 DNA reads as TGTGCCAGCAGCAGGGTGGGGAACTACAATGAGCAGTTCTTC.

The sample holds one count of this clonotype. This chain uses TRBV10-2 with TRBJ2-6; D is ambiguous. Germline V gene lookup returns CDR1 WSHSY and CDR2 SAAADI. Trimming shortened V by 7 bases and J by 4 bases, and 2 bases separated the two germline ends. This CDR3 is 11 amino acids long. CDR3 DNA sequence: TGCGCCAGCACAGGGGCCAACGTCCTGACTTTC. Protein sequence: CASTGANVLTF.

In its sample, this clonotype was seen many times. The rearrangement links TRBV9 to TRBJ2-5, with 8 bases lining up with TRBD2. CDR1 is SGDLS and CDR2 is YYNGEE in the germline V gene. The CDR3 runs 14 residues. Unmatched junction bases numbered 10, after V lost 5 bases and J lost 7 bases. This CDR3 reads CASRGSGAVWTQYF. Here the CDR3 DNA reads TGTGCCAGCAGGGGTAGCGGGGCTGTATGGACCCAGTACTTC.

This clonotype was detected many times. The chain links TRBV28 to TRBJ1-2; D is perhaps TRBD1 (5 bases). Trimming cost V 1 base and J 0 bases, with 12 bases left between them. This CDR3 contains 16 residues. CDR1 is MDHEN, CDR2 SYDVKM, per germline. CDR3 residues: CASSLYPGPANYGYTF. DNA for the CDR3: TGTGCCAGCAGTTTATATCCAGGGCCAGCTAACTATGGCTACACCTTC.

This clonotype was seen repeatedly, ten times or more. V usage is TRBV6-5 and J usage is TRBJ1-5; 9 nucleotides align to TRBD1. The ends lost 6 bases at V and 7 bases at J; junction bases unmatched: 7. The CDR3 loop spans 14 amino acids. CDR1 MNHEY and CDR2 SVGAGI come from the germline V gene. This CDR3 reads CASSRGQGDQPQHF. CDR3 DNA: TGTGCCAGCAGCAGGGGACAGGGAGACCAGCCCCAGCATTTT.